The 16 T cell receptor beta chains reported below all come from one sample, sequenced in a study of shared T cell receptors in the human thymus. The repertoire was sequenced with immunoSEQ multiplex PCR; TCRdb's copy has only in-frame clones and lacks some. The data show roughly 410,000 clones, just under 95% seen once. The sample comprised thymocytes. Every receptor here comes from a human donor.

The chain carries TRBV5-5 and TRBJ1-2, with TRBD1 as a possible D gene (6 bases). Trimming removed 0 bases at V and 2 bases at J, with 11 bases between. There are 15 residues in the CDR3. From germline, CDR1 is SGHKS and CDR2 YYEKEE (reference sequence). CDR3: CASSLAVTGNYGYTF. The CDR3 DNA sequence: TGTGCCAGCAGCTTGGCCGTTACAGGGAACTATGGCTACACCTTC.

The CDR3 nucleotides read TGTGCCAGTATTGGGGACACTGGAAACACCATATATTTT. Protein: CASIGDTGNTIYF. The chain combines TRBV28 with TRBJ1-3, with a tentative D call TRBD1 (6 bases). Trimming removed 9 bases from V and 2 bases from J, with 11 bases in between. The CDR3 loop spans 13 amino acids. Germline values: CDR1 MDHEN, CDR2 SYDVKM.

The chain couples TRBV28 to TRBJ1-3; no definite D call. V was clipped by 2 bases and J by 4 bases, with 12 bases between them. Germline-derived CDR1 and CDR2 are MDHEN and SYDVKM. The CDR3 length is 15 residues. CDR3 region: CASSLLRPGGNTIYF. The CDR3 bases are TGTGCCAGCAGTTTACTCCGGCCGGGGGGAAACACCATATATTTT.

This clone was seen once. The chain recombines TRBV28 with TRBJ1-4; TRBD1 agrees at 11 bases. Germline assignment: CDR1 MDHEN and CDR2 SYDVKM. V lost 7 bases and J lost 8; bases outside the gene matches: 15. The CDR3 loop spans 17 amino acids. DNA for the CDR3: TGTGCCAGCACCACTAACCCTGGGGGACAGGGGGACGAAAAACTGTTTTTT. It is translated as CASTTNPGGQGDEKLFF. Filled out from reference TRBV28 and TRBJ1-4, the complete variable domain reads DVKVTQSSRYLVKRTGEKVFLECVQDMDHENMFWYRQDPGLGLRLIYFSYDVKMKEKGDIPEGYSVSREKKERFSLILESASTNQTSMYLCASTTNPGGQGDEKLFFGSGTQLSVL.

The chain links TRBV9 to TRBJ2-3; no clear D gene. Germline CDR1 SGDLS, CDR2 YYNGEE. Trimming shortened V by 2 bases and J by 5 bases, and 12 bases separated the two germline ends. CDR3 length: 14 residues. CDR3 sequence (DNA): TGTGCCAGCAGCGTTAGGTCTAGTATAGATACGCAGTATTTT. Protein product: CASSVRSSIDTQYF.

The rearrangement uses TRBV4-1 and TRBJ2-7; D is unresolved. The germline V and J ends were trimmed by 0 bases and 2 bases, with 14 bases remaining between them. Per the germline V gene, CDR1 is MGHRA and CDR2 is YSYEKL. The CDR3 contains 16 residues. The CDR3 DNA is TGCGCCAGCAGCCAAGATCTCGGCAGGACCCCCTACGAGCAGTACTTC. This gives the protein CASSQDLGRTPYEQYF.

The chain joins TRBV7-9 to TRBJ2-3; the match to TRBD1 covers 9 bases. Trimming cost V 2 bases and J 8 bases; bases outside gene matches: 14. This CDR3 is built from 17 residues. Looked up from germline, CDR1 is SEHNR and CDR2 is FQNEAQ (reference sequence). The CDR3 here is CASSLIEGTGSLTTQYF. The CDR3 coding sequence is TGTGCCAGCAGCTTAATCGAGGGGACAGGGAGTTTAACTACGCAGTATTTT.

The chain carries TRBV7-2 and TRBJ2-2, with a possible D match to TRBD2 (6 bases). V shed 5 bases and J shed 4 bases, with 17 bases lying between them. Germline V gives CDR1 SGHTA, CDR2 FQGNSA. The CDR3 covers 16 residues. The CDR3 region is CASSKTSLHGTGELFF. The CDR3 nucleotides are TGTGCCAGCAGCAAGACTAGTTTGCATGGCACCGGGGAGCTGTTTTTT.

The chain is built from TRBV5-1 and TRBJ2-7, with 9 bases that match TRBD1. CDR1 is SGHRS, CDR2 YFSETQ, per germline. CDR3 length: 14 amino acids. V lost 4 bases and J lost 12; bases outside the gene matches: 14. This chain's CDR3 is CASSPGGTGRDGYF. The CDR3 nucleotides are TGCGCCAGCAGCCCGGGCGGGACAGGGCGTGATGGGTACTTC.

The chain couples TRBV28 to TRBJ1-3, with 7 bases identical to TRBD1. The CDR3 loop spans 17 amino acids. Germline V lookup: CDR1 MDHEN, CDR2 SYDVKM. V shed 3 bases, J shed 0 bases, and the junction held 8 bases outside the gene matches. Here the CDR3 reads CASSFYGTASSGNTIYF. CDR3 coding DNA: TGTGCCAGCAGTTTCTACGGGACAGCAAGCTCTGGAAACACCATATATTTT.

The V call is TRBV30, the J call TRBJ2-3, with 15 nucleotides matching TRBD2. Germline CDR1 reads GTSNPN; CDR2 reads SVGIG (reference sequence). This CDR3 contains 20 residues. V was pared by 8 bases and J by 5 bases, with 23 bases of the junction left unmatched. In DNA form, the CDR3 reads TGTGCCCGGGGGGGACCGTGGACTAGCGGGAGGGCCAAAGATCAAGATACGCAGTATTTT. It encodes CARGGPWTSGRAKDQDTQYF.

The chain carries TRBV27 and TRBJ2-1; D call uncertain. Germline V lookup: CDR1 MNHEY, CDR2 SMNVEV (reference sequence). The V gene lost 7 bases and the J gene lost 5 bases, with 15 bases spanning the gap. The CDR3 loop spans 14 amino acids. Here the CDR3 DNA reads TGTGCCAGCACCTCCCCACCACGACACAATGAGCAGTTCTTC. It translates to CASTSPPRHNEQFF.

This clone turned up a few times. This chain joins TRBV5-8 and TRBJ2-7; 9 bases align to TRBD1. Unmatched junction bases numbered 15, after V lost 4 bases and J lost 4 bases. The CDR3 runs 17 residues. Germline V gives CDR1 SGHTS, CDR2 YDEGEE. The CDR3 nucleotides are TGTGCCAGCAGCCTATCAATTTCCGGGACAGGGAAGTACGAGCAGTACTTC. Translating it yields CASSLSISGTGKYEQYF.

The chain is built from TRBV7-9 and TRBJ1-2, with unresolved D. V was shortened by 5 bases and J by 4 bases, with 14 bases between the two germline ends. The CDR3 is 14 amino acids. Germline CDR1 is SEHNR and CDR2 is FQNEAQ (reference sequence). DNA of the CDR3: TGTGCCAGCAGCCCCCCCATCCGCCCCTATGGCTACACCTTC. It codes for CASSPPIRPYGYTF.

V gene TRBV7-9 combines with J gene TRBJ2-1, with TRBD2 matching over 11 bases. V trimming: 1 base; J trimming: 5 bases; junction bases outside the gene matches: 10. Germline V lookup: CDR1 SEHNR, CDR2 FQNEAQ (reference sequence). The CDR3 spans 18 residues. The DNA of the CDR3 is TGTGCCAGCAGCTTAGTGTGGGTAGCGGGGGGGCCTAACAATGAGCAGTTCTTC. It encodes CASSLVWVAGGPNNEQFF.

V gene TRBV5-4 combines with J gene TRBJ2-3, with 7 bases aligning to TRBD2. The ends lost 0 bases at V and 2 bases at J; junction bases unmatched: 6. The CDR3 contains 16 residues. CDR1 is SGHNT and CDR2 is YYREEE in the germline V gene (reference sequence). CDR3 in amino acids: CASSLVGEGPTDTQYF. The CDR3, as DNA: TGTGCCAGCAGCTTGGTAGGGGAGGGCCCCACAGATACGCAGTATTTT.